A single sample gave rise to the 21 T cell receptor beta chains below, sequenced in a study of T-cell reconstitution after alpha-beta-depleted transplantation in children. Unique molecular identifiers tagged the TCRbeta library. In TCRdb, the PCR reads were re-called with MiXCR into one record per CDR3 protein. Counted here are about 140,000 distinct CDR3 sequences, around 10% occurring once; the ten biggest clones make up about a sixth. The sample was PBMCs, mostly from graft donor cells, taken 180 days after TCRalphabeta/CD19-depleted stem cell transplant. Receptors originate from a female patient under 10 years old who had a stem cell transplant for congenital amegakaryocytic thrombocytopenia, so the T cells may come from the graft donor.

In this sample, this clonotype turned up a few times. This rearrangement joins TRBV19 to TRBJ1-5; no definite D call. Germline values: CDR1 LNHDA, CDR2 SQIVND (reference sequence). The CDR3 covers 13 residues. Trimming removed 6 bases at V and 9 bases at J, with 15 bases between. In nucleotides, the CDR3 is TGTGCCAGTAGCCGGGCTGCGCAACGGCCCCAGCATTTT. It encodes CASSRAAQRPQHF.

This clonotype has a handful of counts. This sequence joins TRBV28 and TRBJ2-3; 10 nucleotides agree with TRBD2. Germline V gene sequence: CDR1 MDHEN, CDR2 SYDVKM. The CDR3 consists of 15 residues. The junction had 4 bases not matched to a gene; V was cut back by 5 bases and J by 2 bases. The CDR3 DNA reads TGTGCCAGCAGTCGGACTAGCGGATTCACAGATACGCAGTATTTT. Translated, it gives CASSRTSGFTDTQYF.

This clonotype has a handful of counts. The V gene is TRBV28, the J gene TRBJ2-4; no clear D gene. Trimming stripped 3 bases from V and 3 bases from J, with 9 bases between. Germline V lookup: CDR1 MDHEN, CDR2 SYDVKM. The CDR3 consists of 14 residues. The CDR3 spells CASSFRSGKNIQYF. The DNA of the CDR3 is TGTGCCAGCAGTTTTAGAAGTGGCAAAAACATTCAGTACTTC.

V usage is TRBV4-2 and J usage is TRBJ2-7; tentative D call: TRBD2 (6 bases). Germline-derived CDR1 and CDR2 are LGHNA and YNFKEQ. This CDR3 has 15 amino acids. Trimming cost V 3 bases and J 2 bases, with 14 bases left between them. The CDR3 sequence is CASSQAGSRTYEQYF. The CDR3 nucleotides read TGTGCCAGCAGCCAGGCGGGATCGCGGACCTACGAGCAGTACTTC.

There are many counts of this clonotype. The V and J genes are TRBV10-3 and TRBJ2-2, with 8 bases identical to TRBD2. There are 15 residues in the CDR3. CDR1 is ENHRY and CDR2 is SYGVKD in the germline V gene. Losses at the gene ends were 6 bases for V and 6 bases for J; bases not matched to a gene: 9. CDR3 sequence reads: CAIRGSGVASGELFF. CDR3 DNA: TGTGCCATCAGAGGTAGCGGGGTTGCCTCCGGGGAGCTGTTTTTT.

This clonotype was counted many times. CDR3 residues: CASSPYGAETDTQYF. Here the CDR3 DNA reads TGTGCCAGCAGCCCCTATGGGGCTGAGACGGATACGCAGTATTTT. The V and J genes are TRBV7-2 and TRBJ2-3; possibly TRBD1 for D (5 bases). The CDR3 consists of 15 residues. The germline V gene encodes CDR1 SGHTA and CDR2 FQGNSA. The V end lost 5 bases, the J end lost 6 bases, and 18 bases lay between the germline ends.

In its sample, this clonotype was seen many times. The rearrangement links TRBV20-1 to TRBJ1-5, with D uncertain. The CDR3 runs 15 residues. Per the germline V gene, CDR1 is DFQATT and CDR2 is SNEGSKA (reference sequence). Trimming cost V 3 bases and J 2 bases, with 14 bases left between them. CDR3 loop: CSASPKVSGNQPQHF. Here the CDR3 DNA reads TGCAGTGCTAGCCCCAAGGTTTCTGGCAATCAGCCCCAGCATTTT.

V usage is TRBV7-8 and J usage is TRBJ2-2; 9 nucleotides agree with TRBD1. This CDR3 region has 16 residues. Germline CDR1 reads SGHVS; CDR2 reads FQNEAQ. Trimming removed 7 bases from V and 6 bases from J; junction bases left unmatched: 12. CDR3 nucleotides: TGTGCCAGCACCGGACGGGACAGGGCCGTCGCCGGGGAGCTGTTTTTT. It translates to CASTGRDRAVAGELFF.

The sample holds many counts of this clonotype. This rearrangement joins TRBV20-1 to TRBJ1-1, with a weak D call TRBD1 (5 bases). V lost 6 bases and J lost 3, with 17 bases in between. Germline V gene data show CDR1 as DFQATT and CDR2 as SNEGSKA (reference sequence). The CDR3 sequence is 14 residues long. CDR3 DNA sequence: TGCAGTGCCCCAAGGGCAGGGAGGTACACTGAAGCTTTCTTT. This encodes CSAPRAGRYTEAFF.

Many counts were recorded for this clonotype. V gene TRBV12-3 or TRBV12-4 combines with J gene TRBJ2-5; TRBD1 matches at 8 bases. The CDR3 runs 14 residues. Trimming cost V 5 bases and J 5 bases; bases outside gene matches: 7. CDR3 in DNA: TGTGCCAGCAGTAAGGGACAGGCGATGGAGACCCAGTACTTC. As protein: CASSKGQAMETQYF.

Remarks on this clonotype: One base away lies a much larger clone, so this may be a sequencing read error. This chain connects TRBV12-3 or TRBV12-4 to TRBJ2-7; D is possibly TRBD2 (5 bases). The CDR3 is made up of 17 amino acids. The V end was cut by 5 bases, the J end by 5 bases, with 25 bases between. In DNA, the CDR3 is TGTGCCAGCAGTCATCCGCCACAGAGAAAGGAGGCCCACGAGCAGTACTTC. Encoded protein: CASSHPPQRKEAHEQYF.

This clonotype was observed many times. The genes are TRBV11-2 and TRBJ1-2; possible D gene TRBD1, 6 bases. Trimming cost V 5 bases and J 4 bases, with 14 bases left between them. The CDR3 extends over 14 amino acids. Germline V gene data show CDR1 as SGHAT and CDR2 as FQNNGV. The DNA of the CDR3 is TGTGCCAGCAGCCCTCCGACAGGCATCTATGGCTACACCTTC. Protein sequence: CASSPPTGIYGYTF.

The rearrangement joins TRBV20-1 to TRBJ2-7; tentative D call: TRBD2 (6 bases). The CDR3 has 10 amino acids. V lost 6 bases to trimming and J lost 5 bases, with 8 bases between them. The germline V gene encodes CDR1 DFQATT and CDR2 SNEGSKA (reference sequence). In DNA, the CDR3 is TGCAGTGCGGGCGGGGACGAGCAGTACTTC. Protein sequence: CSAGGDEQYF.

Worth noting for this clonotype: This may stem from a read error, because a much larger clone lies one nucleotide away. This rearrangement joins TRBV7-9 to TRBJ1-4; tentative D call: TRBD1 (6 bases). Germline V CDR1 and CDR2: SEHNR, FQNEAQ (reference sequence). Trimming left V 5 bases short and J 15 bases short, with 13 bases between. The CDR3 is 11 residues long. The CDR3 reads CASSAGQTVFF. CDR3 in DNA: TGTGCCAGCAGCGCAGGACAGACGGTGTTTTTT.

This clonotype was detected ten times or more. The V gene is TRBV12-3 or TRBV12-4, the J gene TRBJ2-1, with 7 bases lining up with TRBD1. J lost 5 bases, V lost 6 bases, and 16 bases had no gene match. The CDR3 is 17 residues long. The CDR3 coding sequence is TGTGCCAGCAGCCGGGACAGACCTTGGATGCTAGACAATGAGCAGTTCTTC. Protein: CASSRDRPWMLDNEQFF.

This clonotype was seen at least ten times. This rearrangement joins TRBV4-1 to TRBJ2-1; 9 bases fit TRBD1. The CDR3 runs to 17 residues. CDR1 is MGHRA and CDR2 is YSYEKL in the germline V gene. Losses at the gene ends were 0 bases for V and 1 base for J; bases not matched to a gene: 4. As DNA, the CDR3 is TGCGCCAGCAGCCAAGATCCGGGACAGGGATCCTACAATGAGCAGTTCTTC. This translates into CASSQDPGQGSYNEQFF.

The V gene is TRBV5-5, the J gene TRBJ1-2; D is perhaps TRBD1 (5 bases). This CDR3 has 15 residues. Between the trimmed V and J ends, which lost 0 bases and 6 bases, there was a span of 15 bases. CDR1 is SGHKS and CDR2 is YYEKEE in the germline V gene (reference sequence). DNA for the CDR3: TGTGCCAGCAGCTTGGCCGGGGCAGGGACGGATGGCTACACCTTC. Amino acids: CASSLAGAGTDGYTF.

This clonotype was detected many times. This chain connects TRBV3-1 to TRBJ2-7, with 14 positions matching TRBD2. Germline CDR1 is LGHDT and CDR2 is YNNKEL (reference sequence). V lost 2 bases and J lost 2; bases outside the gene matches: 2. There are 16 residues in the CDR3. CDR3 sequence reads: CASSQRLAGGPYEQYF. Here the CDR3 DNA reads TGTGCCAGCAGCCAAAGACTAGCGGGAGGGCCCTACGAGCAGTACTTC.

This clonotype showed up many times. The CDR3 here is CASSSPRGGETQYF. CDR3 coding DNA: TGTGCCAGCAGTTCCCCCAGGGGCGGAGAGACCCAGTACTTC. The chain carries TRBV12-3 or TRBV12-4 and TRBJ2-5; tentatively, D is TRBD1 (6 bases). Trimming took off 4 bases at V and 4 bases at J, with 13 bases between the two ends. The CDR3 has 14 amino acids.

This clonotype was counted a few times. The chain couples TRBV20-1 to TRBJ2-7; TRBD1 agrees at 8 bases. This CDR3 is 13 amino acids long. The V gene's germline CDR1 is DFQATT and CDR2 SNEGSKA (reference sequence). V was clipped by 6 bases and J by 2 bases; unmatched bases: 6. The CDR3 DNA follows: TGCAGTGCCTACGGACAGGGTCCCTACGAGCAGTACTTC. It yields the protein CSAYGQGPYEQYF.

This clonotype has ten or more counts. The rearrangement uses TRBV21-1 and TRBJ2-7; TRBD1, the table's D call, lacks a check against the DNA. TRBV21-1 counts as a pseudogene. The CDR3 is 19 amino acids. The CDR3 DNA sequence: TGTGCCAGCAGCGAGCACGCCGGCATACCGGGACAGGGGGCCTGCGAGCAGTACTTC. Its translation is CASSEHAGIPGQGACEQYF.